A selection of T cell receptor beta chains follows, all from one sample in a study of CD8+CD57+ T cells in acquired aplastic anemia. TCRdb reanalysed the reads using MiXCR and keeps one entry per CDR3 protein. The sample includes around 150,000 distinct CDR3 sequences, 41% of them seen just once. The source material was sorted CD4+, CD8+, or CD8+CD57+ T cells (not recorded which) from PBMCs. The receptors were sampled from a human donor in good health, serving as a control. CDR3s include the opening cysteine and the closing phenylalanine or tryptophan. The order of the fields is J gene, V gene, D gene, clone size, CDR3 protein, CDR3 DNA. A D gene is named only where the DNA matches it firmly. Only part of the rows carry a size: once, few, many, or a class if the clone is expanded.

J gene: TRBJ2-7; V gene: TRBV2; D gene: TRBD1; clone size: .; CDR3 protein: CASDRGLSYEQYF; CDR3 DNA: TGTGCCAGCGACAGGGGGCTCTCCTACGAGCAGTACTTC
J gene: TRBJ2-1; V gene: TRBV7-3; D gene: TRBD2; clone size: .; CDR3 protein: CASSSGLAGGYNEQFF; CDR3 DNA: TGTGCCAGCAGCTCGGGACTAGCGGGCGGGTACAATGAGCAGTTCTTC
J gene: TRBJ1-5; V gene: TRBV19; D gene: .; clone size: many; CDR3 protein: CASSIYPGSEPQHF; CDR3 DNA: TGTGCCAGTAGTATCTATCCGGGTTCAGAGCCCCAGCATTTT
J gene: TRBJ2-3; V gene: TRBV7-9; D gene: TRBD2; clone size: many; CDR3 protein: CASSLLAGAFVTDTQYF; CDR3 DNA: TGTGCCAGCAGCTTACTAGCGGGAGCGTTCGTTACAGATACGCAGTATTTT
J gene: TRBJ2-5; V gene: TRBV29-1; D gene: TRBD2; clone size: .; CDR3 protein: CSVVASGPVRHF; CDR3 DNA: TGCAGCGTTGTGGCTAGCGGGCCGGTAAGACACTTC
J gene: TRBJ1-1; V gene: TRBV7-6; D gene: TRBD1; clone size: .; CDR3 protein: CASSPLGQAEAFF; CDR3 DNA: TGTGCCAGCAGCCCCCTAGGACAGGCTGAAGCTTTCTTT
J gene: TRBJ2-7; V gene: TRBV5-5; D gene: TRBD1; clone size: .; CDR3 protein: CASSLVQGAYEQYF; CDR3 DNA: TGTGCCAGCAGCTTGGTACAGGGGGCCTACGAGCAGTACTTC
J gene: TRBJ2-1; V gene: TRBV20-1; D gene: TRBD2; clone size: many; CDR3 protein: CSAAGTRVEQFF; CDR3 DNA: TGCAGTGCGGCCGGGACTAGGGTTGAGCAGTTCTTC
J gene: TRBJ1-4; V gene: TRBV12-3/TRBV12-4; D gene: .; clone size: .; CDR3 protein: CASTHPQGSNEKLFF; CDR3 DNA: TGTGCCAGCACCCATCCACAGGGAAGTAATGAAAAACTGTTTTTT
J gene: TRBJ1-4; V gene: TRBV4-1; D gene: TRBD1; clone size: many; CDR3 protein: CASSQAGGQRDEKLFF; CDR3 DNA: TGCGCCAGCAGCCAAGCGGGGGGACAGAGAGATGAAAAACTGTTTTTT
J gene: TRBJ2-2; V gene: TRBV2; D gene: TRBD1; clone size: many; CDR3 protein: CASSGQGAKNTGELFF; CDR3 DNA: TGTGCCAGCAGTGGACAGGGCGCCAAGAACACCGGGGAGCTGTTTTTT
J gene: TRBJ1-2; V gene: TRBV19; D gene: TRBD1; clone size: once; CDR3 protein: CASSPGGQDDYGYTF; CDR3 DNA: TGTGCCAGTAGTCCAGGGGGACAGGACGACTATGGCTACACCTTC
J gene: TRBJ1-1; V gene: TRBV3-1; D gene: .; clone size: many; CDR3 protein: CASSPNRIEAFF; CDR3 DNA: TGTGCCAGCAGCCCGAACAGGATTGAAGCTTTCTTT
J gene: TRBJ1-6; V gene: TRBV10-2; D gene: .; clone size: few; CDR3 protein: CASSRDGSLGSPLHF; CDR3 DNA: TGCGCCAGCAGTCGGGACGGCTCTTTGGGTTCACCCCTCCACTTT
J gene: TRBJ1-3; V gene: TRBV4-1; D gene: .; clone size: many; CDR3 protein: CASSQDVGNTIYF; CDR3 DNA: TGCGCCAGCAGCCAAGACGTAGGAAACACCATATATTTT
J gene: TRBJ1-2; V gene: TRBV30; D gene: .; clone size: few; CDR3 protein: CAWSVQGTPGYGYTF; CDR3 DNA: TGTGCCTGGAGTGTTCAGGGAACCCCTGGGTATGGCTACACCTTC
J gene: TRBJ1-6; V gene: TRBV11-2; D gene: .; clone size: .; CDR3 protein: CASSLVETHRGSPLHF; CDR3 DNA: TGTGCCAGCAGCTTAGTTGAGACTCATCGGGGCTCACCCCTCCACTTT
J gene: TRBJ2-2; V gene: TRBV7-6; D gene: TRBD2; clone size: .; CDR3 protein: CASSPLAGEPNTGELFF; CDR3 DNA: TGTGCCAGCAGCCCACTAGCGGGGGAGCCGAACACCGGGGAGCTGTTTTTT